Below, 11 T cell receptor beta chains from the same sample are listed, as sequenced in a study of T cells expressing NK-cell markers. TCRdb re-called the 5' RACE reads and gives one entry per CDR3 protein, without DNA. The sample table includes 550,000 to 600,000 distinct CDR3 sequences. Sequenced material: blood T cells: a sorted CD56 or NKG2C T cell subset, CD4+ or CD8+ T cells, or bulk PBMC T cells (not recorded which). These receptors all come from a young man in good health.

The chain links TRBV6-6 to TRBJ2-2; TCRdb's assignment of TRBD2 cannot be checked, as there is no DNA. This CDR3 is 15 amino acids long. The germline V gene has CDR1 MNHNY and CDR2 SVGAGI (reference sequence). CDR3 in amino acids: CASSYDPELTGELFF.

V usage is TRBV12-3 or TRBV12-4 and J usage is TRBJ1-2; the D call of TRBD1 rests on TCRdb alone, since no DNA is present to check it. CDR3 size: 15 residues. The CDR3 sequence is CASRLRAQGPYGYTF.

The chain is built from TRBV10-3 and TRBJ1-1; absent DNA, TCRdb's TRBD1 call cannot be checked. The CDR3 has 16 residues. Germline loops: CDR1 ENHRY, CDR2 SYGVKD. The CDR3 sequence: CAISGTPGRMNTEAFF.

The J gene is TRBJ1-6, the V gene TRBV6-5. The CDR3 totals 15 residues. CDR1 is MNHEY and CDR2 is SVGAGI in the germline V gene. The CDR3 spells CASSYKTPYTSPLHF.

The V and J genes are TRBV5-1 and TRBJ2-1; TCRdb outputs TRBD1, but without DNA this stays unchecked. Per the germline V gene, CDR1 is SGHRS and CDR2 is YFSETQ. CDR3 length: 14 amino acids. CDR3 sequence reads: CASSYEPQGREQFF.

The chain is built from TRBV6-5 and TRBJ1-2. The CDR3 has 15 amino acids. Per germline, CDR1 MNHEY and CDR2 SVGAGI. The CDR3 loop reads CASSYSGSRSYGYTF.

The chain uses TRBV5-5 and TRBJ2-7; the D gene TCRdb calls, TRBD1, cannot be checked with no DNA. The CDR3 runs to 14 residues. Looked up from germline, CDR1 is SGHKS and CDR2 is YYEKEE (reference sequence). CDR3 residues: CASSWDRSDYEQYF.

V and J are TRBV10-3 and TRBJ2-1; with no DNA, the TCRdb D assignment of TRBD2 cannot be verified. CDR1 and CDR2 (germline): ENHRY, SYGVKD. CDR3 length equals 14 residues. CDR3 residues: CAISETSGYNEQFF.

The chain uses TRBV12-3 or TRBV12-4 and TRBJ2-5; there is no DNA to check the TCRdb D call of TRBD2. This CDR3 comprises 14 residues. CDR3 region: CASSPRLVQETQYF.

This rearrangement joins TRBV11-1 to TRBJ2-4; checking the TCRdb D call of TRBD2 is not possible without DNA. Germline assignment: CDR1 SGHAT and CDR2 FQDESV (reference sequence). This CDR3 region has 15 residues. CDR3 sequence: CASSPSSGRMNIQYF.

The genes are TRBV20-1 and TRBJ1-4; there is no DNA to check the TCRdb D call of TRBD1. Germline-derived CDR1 and CDR2 are DFQATT and SNEGSKA (reference sequence). This CDR3 region has 14 residues. The CDR3 is CSAFGQGADEKLFF.